Presented here are 32 T cell receptor beta chains from one specimen sequenced in a study of vaccination and CD4 T cells after COVID-19. These receptors' targets are unknown. Once obtained from cultured CD4+ T cells, the DNA was sequenced using the Oncomine TCR Beta short-read assay. MiXCR, applied by TCRdb to the PCR reads, yields one record per CDR3 protein. Altogether over 9,000 distinct CDR3 sequences are present, around 50% being singletons, with the ten largest covering roughly 13%. Treatment given: approximately 9-day PBMC culture with coronavirus spike peptide pools or control peptides (ViraFEST assay). Sequencing used CD4+ T cells from blood, cultured in vitro. These receptor sequences come from a human donor who had recovered from COVID-19.

The chain has TRBV7-3 and TRBJ2-3; D unclear. The V gene lost 4 bases and the J gene lost 6 bases, with 5 bases spanning the gap. The V gene's germline CDR1 is SGHTA and CDR2 FQGTGA. This CDR3 spans 11 amino acids. The CDR3 protein is CASSYGDTQYF. CDR3 in DNA: TGTGCCAGCAGCTACGGGGATACGCAGTATTTT.

V gene TRBV7-9 combines with J gene TRBJ1-6; unclear D gene. The CDR3 length is 15 residues. V lost 2 bases, J lost 6 bases, and 11 bases lay in between. Germline lookup yields CDR1 SEHNR and CDR2 FQNEAQ (reference sequence). The CDR3 bases are TGTGCCAGCAGCTTAACTCAGCAGTTTAATTCACCCCTCCACTTT. Encoded protein: CASSLTQQFNSPLHF.

This chain links TRBV4-3 with TRBJ1-2; possibly TRBD1 for D (5 bases). This CDR3 spans 15 amino acids. V shed 2 bases and J shed 3 bases, with 13 bases lying between them. Germline CDR1 reads LGHNA; CDR2 reads YSLEER. CDR3 coding DNA: TGCGCCAGCAGCCAAATTCTATCAGGGCACTATGGCTACACCTTC. It codes for CASSQILSGHYGYTF.

A few counts support this clonotype. The chain is built from TRBV5-1 and TRBJ2-5, with 7 bases fitting TRBD2. Per the germline V gene, CDR1 is SGHRS and CDR2 is YFSETQ. V lost 5 bases, J lost 5 bases, and 18 bases stayed unmatched. This CDR3 is built from 17 residues. The CDR3 protein is CASSSSSGIALGETQYF. The CDR3 nucleotides are TGCGCCAGCAGTTCAAGCAGCGGGATCGCACTCGGGGAGACCCAGTACTTC.

This clonotype was detected a few times. The chain is built from TRBV28 and TRBJ1-1; possible D gene TRBD1, 5 bases. The germline CDR1 and CDR2 sequences are MDHEN and SYDVKM. The CDR3 runs 14 residues. V was clipped by 2 bases and J by 12 bases, with 19 bases between them. CDR3 in DNA: TGTGCCAGCAGTTTAGCATGGAGGGGTGAGGAGACTTTCTTT. Protein product: CASSLAWRGEETFF.

The V gene is TRBV15, the J gene TRBJ2-7, with D unresolved. This CDR3 has 13 residues. V was pared by 0 bases and J by 6 bases, with 9 bases between. Looked up from germline, CDR1 is LNHNV and CDR2 is YYDKDF (reference sequence). Here the CDR3 DNA reads TGTGCCACCAGCAGAGACATTGTACGCGAGCAGTACTTC. Translation: CATSRDIVREQYF.

This chain links TRBV4-1 with TRBJ2-1; 8 bases line up with TRBD2. V shed 4 bases, J shed 8 bases, and the junction held 10 bases outside the gene matches. Per the germline V gene, CDR1 is MGHRA and CDR2 is YSYEKL. The CDR3 spans 15 residues. The CDR3 reads CASSLMGLVVDEQFF. CDR3 nucleotide sequence: TGCGCCAGCAGCCTTATGGGACTAGTCGTAGATGAGCAGTTCTTC.

This clonotype was found a few times. The gene calls are TRBV20-1 and TRBJ2-5; 9 nucleotides line up with TRBD2. Trimming removed 6 bases from V and 0 bases from J; junction bases left unmatched: 8. The CDR3 length is 15 residues. In germline, CDR1 is DFQATT, CDR2 SNEGSKA (reference sequence). The CDR3 sequence: CSATSQREDQETQYF. The CDR3 DNA reads as TGCAGTGCAACGTCCCAGCGGGAGGACCAAGAGACCCAGTACTTC.

A few counts support this clonotype. This chain uses TRBV19 with TRBJ2-3; D might be TRBD2 (5 bases). Germline V CDR1 and CDR2: LNHDA, SQIVND (reference sequence). The CDR3 is made up of 16 amino acids. Deletions cut 4 bases from V and 5 bases from J, with 19 bases between. The CDR3 nucleotides read TGTGCCAGTAGTAAGGGTCGCGGGCGGGCCGGAGATACGCAGTATTTT. Its protein is CASSKGRGRAGDTQYF.

The chain recombines TRBV20-1 with TRBJ2-7, with D possibly being TRBD1 (6 bases). The CDR3 is 13 residues long. Germline V gives CDR1 DFQATT, CDR2 SNEGSKA (reference sequence). V dropped 6 bases and J dropped 2 bases, with 14 bases sitting between them. The CDR3 nucleotides are TGCAGTGCCCCGAGCGAGGGGGCCTACGAGCAGTACTTC. Its translation: CSAPSEGAYEQYF.

The chain carries TRBV29-1 and TRBJ2-3, with 11 positions matching TRBD2. The trim removed 6 bases at V and 4 bases at J, leaving 9 bases unmatched. The length of the CDR3 is 15 residues. Germline CDR1 SQVTM, CDR2 ANQGSEA. CDR3 coding DNA: TGCAGCGTCGGTCGACTAGCGGGATCTCCAGATACGCAGTATTTT. Amino acids: CSVGRLAGSPDTQYF.

This clonotype was counted a single time. This chain links TRBV5-1 with TRBJ2-1; 8 bases line up with TRBD2. Germline lookup yields CDR1 SGHRS and CDR2 YFSETQ. The CDR3 has 15 amino acids. V shed 4 bases, J shed 10 bases, and the junction held 13 bases outside the gene matches. In nucleotides, the CDR3 is TGCGCCAGCAGCCCCGGAGCTAGCGGGTTTGGGGAGCAGTTCTTC. This codes for CASSPGASGFGEQFF.

The chain combines TRBV7-2 with TRBJ2-5; D is uncertain. The CDR3 consists of 13 residues. Per germline, CDR1 SGHTA and CDR2 FQGNSA. Trimming pared 7 bases from V and 1 base from J, leaving 10 bases between. The CDR3 is CASTTYSQETQYF. In nucleotides, the CDR3 is TGTGCCAGCACCACTTACTCCCAAGAGACCCAGTACTTC.

The chain recombines TRBV6-1 with TRBJ2-2; D is possibly TRBD1 (5 bases). CDR3 size: 14 residues. Between the trimmed V and J ends, which lost 8 bases and 6 bases, there was a span of 16 bases. Germline loops: CDR1 MNHNS, CDR2 SASEGT. The CDR3, as DNA: TGTGCCAGCCTAAGGTTTGGGGCTGCCGGGGAGCTGTTTTTT. It yields the protein CASLRFGAAGELFF.

This clonotype has more than one count but fewer than ten. The chain employs TRBV20-1 and TRBJ2-2; 10 nucleotides match TRBD1. Germline V gene lookup returns CDR1 DFQATT and CDR2 SNEGSKA (reference sequence). V lost 5 bases to trimming and J lost 5 bases; unmatched junction nucleotides: 5. The CDR3 runs 14 residues. For the CDR3, the DNA is TGCAGTGCTGAGACAGGGGGCTTTACCGGGGAGCTGTTTTTT. Protein product: CSAETGGFTGELFF.

The V and J genes are TRBV4-1 and TRBJ2-2, with D perhaps TRBD1 (5 bases). V lost 3 bases, J lost 6 bases, and 11 bases lay in between. Germline-derived CDR1 and CDR2 are MGHRA and YSYEKL. The CDR3 spans 14 residues. The CDR3 DNA reads TGCGCCAGCAGCCAGGCAGGGTGGGCCGGGGAGCTGTTTTTT. Amino acids: CASSQAGWAGELFF.

The rearrangement uses TRBV6-1 and TRBJ2-5; 8 bases are shared with TRBD1. The CDR3 runs to 13 residues. Germline V gene lookup returns CDR1 MNHNS and CDR2 SASEGT. V was clipped by 7 bases and J by 4 bases; unmatched bases: 5. CDR3 protein: CASTTQGGETQYF. CDR3 bases: TGTGCCAGCACCACACAGGGGGGAGAGACCCAGTACTTC.

This sequence joins TRBV4-1 and TRBJ2-2, with TRBD2 identical over 16 bases. Per germline, CDR1 MGHRA and CDR2 YSYEKL. This CDR3 contains 19 residues. Trimming took 2 bases from V and 0 from J; bases not matched to a gene: 3. CDR3 nucleotides: TGCGCCAGCAGCCAACGAGGGACTAGCGGGAGGGCGAACACCGGGGAGCTGTTTTTT. This encodes CASSQRGTSGRANTGELFF.

This sequence joins TRBV28 and TRBJ1-1; D unresolved. CDR3 length equals 14 residues. Trimming stripped 2 bases from V and 3 bases from J, with 10 bases between. Germline loops: CDR1 MDHEN, CDR2 SYDVKM. The CDR3: CASSLGGLDTEAFF. Here the CDR3 DNA reads TGTGCCAGCAGTTTAGGAGGCTTAGACACTGAAGCTTTCTTT.

V gene TRBV27 combines with J gene TRBJ1-2; 7 positions agree with TRBD1. The V segment lost 10 bases and the J segment 8 bases; nucleotides outside the gene matches: 22. CDR3 size: 16 residues. Germline CDR1 reads MNHEY; CDR2 reads SMNVEV (reference sequence). The CDR3 sequence: CATKKGGGVKAGGYTF. CDR3 bases: TGTGCCACCAAAAAAGGGGGCGGGGTCAAGGCGGGAGGCTACACCTTC.

The rearrangement joins TRBV6-2 or TRBV6-3 to TRBJ2-7; 8 bases are a match to TRBD1. The CDR3 has 15 amino acids. Germline CDR1 and CDR2: MNHEY and SVGEGT. Trimming removed 3 bases from V and 2 bases from J; junction bases left unmatched: 6. DNA of the CDR3: TGTGCCAGCAGTTATTCGACAGGGGCAACCTACGAGCAGTACTTC. Its protein product is CASSYSTGATYEQYF.

There are a few counts of this clonotype. V is TRBV6-4 and J is TRBJ2-3; D gene uncertain. The CDR3 is made up of 13 amino acids. Trimming left V 2 bases short and J 0 bases short, with 3 bases between. CDR1 MRHNA and CDR2 SNTAGT come from the germline V gene. The CDR3, as DNA: TGTGCCAGCAGTGACGGGAGCACAGATACGCAGTATTTT. This codes for CASSDGSTDTQYF.

This clonotype was seen a few times. J is TRBJ2-7 and V is TRBV2; TRBD1 aligns across 7 bases. Germline V gives CDR1 SNHLY, CDR2 FYNNEI. Trimming removed 1 base from V and 6 bases from J; junction bases left unmatched: 6. The CDR3 contains 14 residues. The CDR3 sequence: CASSEGRQGFEQYF. CDR3 DNA sequence: TGTGCCAGCAGTGAAGGGAGACAGGGATTCGAGCAGTACTTC. Full variable domain (outside the CDR3, taken from reference TRBV2 and TRBJ2-7): EPEVTQTPSHQVTQMGQEVILRCVPISNHLYFYWYRQILGQKVEFLVSFYNNEISEKSEIFDDQFSVERPDGSNFTLKIRSTKLEDSAMYFCASSEGRQGFEQYFGPGTRLTVT.

V and J are TRBV30 and TRBJ2-5; TRBD1 matches at 9 bases. Germline trimming cut 4 bases from V and 1 base from J; bases unmatched to any gene: 7. This CDR3 has 15 amino acids. Germline V CDR1 and CDR2: GTSNPN, SVGIG (reference sequence). The CDR3 is CAWTLGQGLQETQYF. In DNA form, the CDR3 reads TGTGCCTGGACACTGGGACAGGGCCTCCAAGAGACCCAGTACTTC.

The genes are TRBV27 and TRBJ1-6; D might be TRBD1 (5 bases). Germline V gene data show CDR1 as MNHEY and CDR2 as SMNVEV (reference sequence). CDR3 length: 18 residues. With 2 bases removed from V and 4 bases from J, the gap between germline ends came to 18 bases. The CDR3 loop reads CASSLRIRAGTYNSPLHF. CDR3 DNA sequence: TGTGCCAGCAGTTTAAGGATCAGGGCAGGAACATATAATTCACCCCTCCACTTT.

This chain links TRBV6-2 or TRBV6-3 with TRBJ2-2, with D hard to call. Germline CDR1 is MNHEY and CDR2 is SVGEGT. Trimming stripped 1 base from V and 7 bases from J, with 10 bases between. This CDR3 has 14 residues. CDR3 sequence: CASSYWAWGGELFF. The DNA of the CDR3 is TGTGCCAGCAGTTACTGGGCGTGGGGCGGGGAGCTGTTTTTT.

V is TRBV30 and J is TRBJ2-1, with D tentatively TRBD2 (6 bases). The CDR3 spans 10 residues. Germline V gene lookup returns CDR1 GTSNPN and CDR2 SVGIG (reference sequence). Trimming cost V 3 bases and J 13 bases, with 10 bases left between them. Here the CDR3 reads CAWRQRAQFF. In DNA form, the CDR3 reads TGTGCCTGGAGGCAGCGGGCCCAGTTCTTC.

This chain connects TRBV2 to TRBJ1-6; TRBD1 is a possible D gene (5 bases). Germline V CDR1 and CDR2: SNHLY, FYNNEI. The CDR3 has 12 amino acids. Trimming pared 8 bases from V and 8 bases from J, leaving 10 bases between. The CDR3 loop reads CASAQDDSPLHF. In nucleotides, the CDR3 is TGTGCCAGCGCACAGGATGATTCACCCCTCCACTTT.

The J gene is TRBJ2-7, the V gene TRBV19; the D gene is possibly TRBD1 (8 bases). V lost 5 bases and J lost 7, with 15 bases in between. CDR1 and CDR2 (germline): LNHDA, SQIVND (reference sequence). This CDR3 is 13 amino acids long. In nucleotides, the CDR3 is TGTGCCAGTAGTCGCGACAGGGGAGGGGAGCAGTACTTC. This encodes CASSRDRGGEQYF. Based on the CDR3 plus reference TRBV19 and TRBJ2-7, the full variable domain is DGGITQSPKYLFRKEGQNVTLSCEQNLNHDAMYWYRQDPGQGLRLIYYSQIVNDFQKGDIAEGYSVSREKKESFPLTVTSAQKNPTAFYLCASSRDRGGEQYFGPGTRLTVT.

This chain joins TRBV6-4 and TRBJ2-3, with D possibly TRBD2 on 5 matching bases. Trimming took 0 bases from V and 4 from J, leaving 11 bases between them. The CDR3 runs to 15 residues. CDR1 and CDR2 from the germline V gene are MRHNA and SNTAGT. CDR3 amino acids: CASSDSSGAADTQYF. The CDR3 DNA reads TGTGCCAGCAGTGACTCGAGTGGAGCGGCAGATACGCAGTATTTT.

The V call is TRBV7-2, the J call TRBJ1-6; no definite D call. CDR3 length: 12 amino acids. From germline, CDR1 is SGHTA and CDR2 FQGNSA. Trimming stripped 4 bases from V and 7 bases from J, with 5 bases between. The CDR3 reads CASSSFNSPLHF. DNA for the CDR3: TGTGCCAGCAGCTCCTTCAATTCACCCCTCCACTTT.

The chain carries TRBV7-2 and TRBJ1-1; D ambiguous. Germline assignment: CDR1 SGHTA and CDR2 FQGNSA. CDR3 length equals 11 residues. Between the trimmed V and J ends, which lost 5 bases and 3 bases, there was a span of 4 bases. CDR3 bases: TGTGCCAGCAGCAAGTACACTGAAGCTTTCTTT. Translation gives CASSKYTEAFF.